The source of this T cell receptor beta chain is a study of shared clonotypes between healthy human individuals. Study-level points and caveats: Across a few donors, naive CD4 shared roughly 5%, naive CD8 more than 3%, memory CD4 roughly 2.2%, memory CD8 under 0.5%.

Clones were sequenced by immunoSEQ multiplex PCR, and TCRdb holds only the in-frame ones, with some missing. The sample lists some 630,000 clones, around 72% occurring once. Germline loops: CDR1 MNHEY, CDR2 SMNVEV (reference sequence). The CDR3 is 15 residues long. With 3 bases clipped from V and 7 bases from J, the junction kept 7 bases outside the gene matches. As regards this clone: Its antigen is not identified.

This sequence originates from a woman aged 25 to 39 in good health. The sample consisted of memory CD4+ T cells sorted from blood. Documented subset: CD45RA-negative fraction. The chain joins TRBV27 to TRBJ2-2; 8 bases fit TRBD2. CDR3 sequence: CASSFWREAGGELFF. CDR3 in DNA: TGTGCCAGCAGTTTTTGGCGGGAGGCAGGCGGGGAGCTGTTTTTT.